This TCR beta chain derives from a study of somatic mutations in cytotoxic T cells in rheumatoid arthritis. Looking at the study overall: No treatment had yet been given when patient blood (less than 33 ml EDTA) was drawn, right after diagnosis.

This CDR3 has 13 amino acids. V lost 5 bases, J lost 0 bases, and 5 bases lay in between. CDR1 and CDR2 (germline): LNHDA, SQIVND (reference sequence). TCRdb's copy holds only in-frame clones and misses some; the assay was immunoSEQ multiplex PCR. The data hold 20,000 to 25,000 clones, with nearly 80% observed a single time. The count of this clone is one. Material for sequencing was CD8+ T cells sorted from blood. The receptor was isolated from an adult with rheumatoid arthritis. The chain is built from TRBV19 and TRBJ2-1; no firm D call. CDR3 sequence reads: CASSPRSYNEQFF. CDR3 in DNA: TGTGCCAGTAGTCCGCGCTCCTACAATGAGCAGTTCTTC.